This is a list of T cell receptor beta chains from one sample in a study of OX40 agonist ivuxolimab in advanced cancers. TCRdb's copy holds only in-frame clones and misses some; the assay was immunoSEQ multiplex PCR. The sample has around 15,000 clones, around nine tenths seen once. Sequenced material: CD4+ or CD8+ T cells sorted from blood, taken in a trial of the OX40 agonist ivuxolimab. The receptors originated from an adult with an advanced solid tumor such as melanoma, head and neck, liver or kidney cancer. The CDR3 runs from the conserved cysteine through the conserved F or W. D genes are given only for firm matches.

D gene | J gene | V gene | CDR3 protein
. | TRBJ2-1 | TRBV2 | CASSEVEGGSYNEQFF
TRBD1 | TRBJ2-1 | TRBV7-2 | CASSPSKGAAEQFF
. | TRBJ2-2 | TRBV6-4 | CASSDGGKVGGELFF
. | TRBJ2-1 | TRBV27 | CASSWTQSSYNEQFF
TRBD2 | TRBJ2-1 | TRBV6-1 | CASRLTSGSYNEQFF
. | TRBJ1-6 | TRBV27 | CASSLKGGSPLHF
. | TRBJ1-3 | TRBV6-6 | CASKGERRNTIYF
. | TRBJ2-2 | TRBV18 | CASSPQGPQNTGELFF
. | TRBJ2-1 | TRBV2 | CASTQESSYNEQFF
TRBD2 | TRBJ2-1 | TRBV7-2 | CASSLVSGRGRYNEQFF
TRBD2 | TRBJ2-5 | TRBV7-3 | CASIREKTRTSGGKETQYF
. | TRBJ2-7 | TRBV4-1 | CASSHPGGFYEQYF
. | TRBJ1-5 | TRBV2 | CASARGGNQPQHF
TRBD2 | TRBJ2-7 | TRBV6-6 | CASSRRGLAGDEQYF
. | TRBJ2-1 | TRBV9 | CASSPGGGSDEQFF
TRBD2 | TRBJ2-2 | TRBV7-2 | CASSLHSGRNTGELFF
. | TRBJ1-5 | TRBV7-9 | CASSLGPGGNQPQHF
. | TRBJ2-7 | TRBV7-2 | CASSSSSTIYEQYF
. | TRBJ1-1 | TRBV19 | CASSLSLLGARNTEAFF
. | TRBJ2-7 | TRBV2 | CASTTGYEQYF
. | TRBJ1-5 | TRBV9 | CASSVGGISNQPQHF
TRBD1 | TRBJ1-5 | TRBV2 | CASSSRTGKNQPQHF
. | TRBJ1-1 | TRBV6-4 | CASNANTEAFF
TRBD2 | TRBJ2-1 | TRBV30 | CAWRRATSPYNEQFF
TRBD2 | TRBJ2-2 | TRBV7-8 | CASSQPGLANGELFF
. | TRBJ2-3 | TRBV9 | CASSVAATSTDTQYF
. | TRBJ1-4 | TRBV15 | CATSRLSRGTNEKLFF
TRBD2 | TRBJ2-1 | TRBV11-2 | CASSLGIPKAGVEQFF
. | TRBJ1-2 | TRBV27 | CASSLFAGSFYGYTF
TRBD1 | TRBJ2-6 | TRBV5-6 | CASSSPTGASGANVLTF
TRBD1 | TRBJ1-3 | TRBV11-2 | CASSLVTGGSSGNTIYF
TRBD1 | TRBJ2-1 | TRBV19 | CASSIGDRRHNEQFF
TRBD2 | TRBJ2-4 | TRBV11-1 | CASSLFYGRRQNIQYF
. | TRBJ2-3 | TRBV28 | CASSIPTASTDTQYF
. | TRBJ1-1 | TRBV6-6 | CASNLGDTEAFF
TRBD2 | TRBJ2-1 | TRBV7-9 | CASSPRGWREADNEQFF
TRBD2 | TRBJ2-6 | TRBV7-2 | CASSLAGLATGSGANVLTF
TRBD1 | TRBJ2-6 | TRBV5-1 | CASRSGDRVGANVLTF
. | TRBJ2-1 | TRBV11-3 | CASSFGGNEQFF
. | TRBJ1-3 | TRBV19 | CASSIGADSGNTIYF
TRBD1 | TRBJ2-1 | TRBV5-1 | CASSSGQGSNEQFF
TRBD2 | TRBJ2-7 | TRBV27 | CASSFYLAGGPDEQYF
. | TRBJ2-3 | TRBV14 | CASSQSLATDTQYF
. | TRBJ2-7 | TRBV5-4 | CASSLASLFEGEQYF
. | TRBJ2-1 | TRBV7-9 | CASSLTQYNEQFF
. | TRBJ2-7 | TRBV6-8 | CARRDGTCHSGFYHPDF
TRBD1 | TRBJ2-7 | TRBV27 | CASSLGTGRPYEQYF
TRBD2 | TRBJ2-1 | TRBV28 | CASGGAGVNSAYNEQFF
TRBD2 | TRBJ2-2 | TRBV19 | CASSQREVTGELFF
TRBD2 | TRBJ2-5 | TRBV5-1 | CASSLEASGSETQYF
TRBD1 | TRBJ1-6 | TRBV6-1 | CASSVTGQGGSPLHF
TRBD1 | TRBJ1-1 | TRBV11-2 | CASSLVQGGLNTEAFF
. | TRBJ2-7 | TRBV18 | CASSPVRLLGAQDF
TRBD2 | TRBJ2-1 | TRBV7-7 | CASSSGTSNEQFF